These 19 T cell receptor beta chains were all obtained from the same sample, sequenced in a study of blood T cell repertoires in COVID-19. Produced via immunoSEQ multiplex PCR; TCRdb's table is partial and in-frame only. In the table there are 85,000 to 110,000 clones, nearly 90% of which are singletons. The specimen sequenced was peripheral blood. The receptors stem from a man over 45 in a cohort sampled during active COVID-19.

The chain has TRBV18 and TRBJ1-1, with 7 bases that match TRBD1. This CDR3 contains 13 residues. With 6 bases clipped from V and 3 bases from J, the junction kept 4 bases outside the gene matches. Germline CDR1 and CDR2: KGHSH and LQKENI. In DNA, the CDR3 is TGTGCCAGCTCCGAAGGGACAGACACTGAAGCTTTCTTT. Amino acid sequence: CASSEGTDTEAFF.

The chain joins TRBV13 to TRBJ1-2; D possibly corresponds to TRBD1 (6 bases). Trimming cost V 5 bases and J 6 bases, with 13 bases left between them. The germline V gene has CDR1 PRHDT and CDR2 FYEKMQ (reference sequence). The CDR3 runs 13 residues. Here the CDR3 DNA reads TGTGCCAGCAGCGCACAGGGTTGGGATGGCTACACCTTC. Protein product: CASSAQGWDGYTF.

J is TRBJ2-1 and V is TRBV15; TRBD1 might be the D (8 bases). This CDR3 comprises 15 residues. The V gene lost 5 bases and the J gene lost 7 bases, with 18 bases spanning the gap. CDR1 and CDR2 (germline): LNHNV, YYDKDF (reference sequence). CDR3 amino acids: CATSLRTGGDNEQFF. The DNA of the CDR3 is TGTGCCACCAGCCTTAGAACAGGGGGGGATAATGAGCAGTTCTTC.

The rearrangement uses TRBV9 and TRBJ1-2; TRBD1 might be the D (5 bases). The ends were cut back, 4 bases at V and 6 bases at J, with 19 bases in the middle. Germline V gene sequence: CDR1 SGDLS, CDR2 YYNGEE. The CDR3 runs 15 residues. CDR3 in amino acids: CASSPSGGIWDGYTF. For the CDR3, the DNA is TGTGCCAGCAGCCCCTCGGGGGGTATTTGGGATGGCTACACCTTC.

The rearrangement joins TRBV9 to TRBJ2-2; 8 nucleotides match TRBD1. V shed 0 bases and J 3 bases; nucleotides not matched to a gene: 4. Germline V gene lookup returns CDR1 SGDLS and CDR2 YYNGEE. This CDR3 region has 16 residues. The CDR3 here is CASSVVGQAHTGELFF. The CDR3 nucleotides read TGTGCCAGCAGCGTAGTGGGACAGGCTCACACCGGGGAGCTGTTTTTT.

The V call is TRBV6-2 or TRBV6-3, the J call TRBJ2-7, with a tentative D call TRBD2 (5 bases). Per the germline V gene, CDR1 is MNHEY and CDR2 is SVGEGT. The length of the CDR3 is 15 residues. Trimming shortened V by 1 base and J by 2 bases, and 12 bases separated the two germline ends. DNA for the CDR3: TGTGCCAGCAGTTACTGGTACGGGAATACCTACGAGCAGTACTTC. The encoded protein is CASSYWYGNTYEQYF.

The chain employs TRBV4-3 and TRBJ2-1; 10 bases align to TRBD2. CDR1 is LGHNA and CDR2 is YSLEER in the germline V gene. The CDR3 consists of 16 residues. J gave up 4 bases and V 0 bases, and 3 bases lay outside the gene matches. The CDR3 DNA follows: TGCGCCAGCAGCCAAGACCTAGCGGGGGCTTACAATGAGCAGTTCTTC. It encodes CASSQDLAGAYNEQFF.

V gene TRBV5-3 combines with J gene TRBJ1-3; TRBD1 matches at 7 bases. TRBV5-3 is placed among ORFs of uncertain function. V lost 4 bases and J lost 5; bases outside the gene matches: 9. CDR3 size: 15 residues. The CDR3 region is CARSLKQGNRNTIYF. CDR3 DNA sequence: TGTGCCAGAAGCCTAAAACAGGGGAACCGAAACACCATATATTTT.

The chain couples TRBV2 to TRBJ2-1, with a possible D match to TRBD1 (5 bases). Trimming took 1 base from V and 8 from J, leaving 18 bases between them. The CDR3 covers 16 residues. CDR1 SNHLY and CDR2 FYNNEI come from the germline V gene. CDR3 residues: CASSEGQFRSADEQFF. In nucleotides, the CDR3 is TGTGCCAGCAGTGAAGGACAGTTTAGGAGTGCGGATGAGCAGTTCTTC. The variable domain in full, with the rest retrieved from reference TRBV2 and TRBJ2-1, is EPEVTQTPSHQVTQMGQEVILRCVPISNHLYFYWYRQILGQKVEFLVSFYNNEISEKSEIFDDQFSVERPDGSNFTLKIRSTKLEDSAMYFCASSEGQFRSADEQFFGPGTRLTVL.

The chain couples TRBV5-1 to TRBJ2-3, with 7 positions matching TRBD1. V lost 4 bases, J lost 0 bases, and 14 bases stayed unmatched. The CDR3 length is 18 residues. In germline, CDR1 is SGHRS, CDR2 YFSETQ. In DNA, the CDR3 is TGCGCCAGCAGCCGAGGACAGGCGAACCCGTCTAGCACAGATACGCAGTATTTT. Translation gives CASSRGQANPSSTDTQYF. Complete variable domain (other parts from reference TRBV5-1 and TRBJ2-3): KAGVTQTPRYLIKTRGQQVTLSCSPISGHRSVSWYQQTPGQGLQFLFEYFSETQRNKGNFPGRFSGRQFSNSRSEMNVSTLELGDSALYLCASSRGQANPSSTDTQYFGPGTRLTVL.

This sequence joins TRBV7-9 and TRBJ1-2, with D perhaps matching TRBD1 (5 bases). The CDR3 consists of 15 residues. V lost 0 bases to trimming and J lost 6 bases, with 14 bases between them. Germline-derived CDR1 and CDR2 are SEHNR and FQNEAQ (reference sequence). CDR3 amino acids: CASSLAGSGRDGYTF. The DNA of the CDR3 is TGTGCCAGCAGCTTAGCAGGGTCAGGGCGTGATGGCTACACCTTC.

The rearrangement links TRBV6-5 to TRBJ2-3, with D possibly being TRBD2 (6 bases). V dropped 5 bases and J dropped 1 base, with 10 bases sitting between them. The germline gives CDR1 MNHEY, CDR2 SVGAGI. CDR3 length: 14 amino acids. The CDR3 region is CASSRDSRTDTQYF. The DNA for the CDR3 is TGTGCCAGCAGTAGGGACTCCCGCACAGATACGCAGTATTTT.

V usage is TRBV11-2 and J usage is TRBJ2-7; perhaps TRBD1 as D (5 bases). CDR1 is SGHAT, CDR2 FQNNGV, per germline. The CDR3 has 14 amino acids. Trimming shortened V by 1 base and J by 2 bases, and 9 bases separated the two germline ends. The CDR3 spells CASSLGGRAYEQYV. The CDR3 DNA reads TGTGCCAGCAGCTTAGGGGGCAGGGCCTACGAGCAGTACGTC.

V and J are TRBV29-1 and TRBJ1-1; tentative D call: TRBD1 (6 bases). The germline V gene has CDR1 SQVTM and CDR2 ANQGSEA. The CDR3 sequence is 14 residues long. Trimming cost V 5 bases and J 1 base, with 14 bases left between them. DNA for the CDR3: TGCAGCGTTCCCCGGACAGACGAGAACACTGAAGCTTTCTTT. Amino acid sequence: CSVPRTDENTEAFF.

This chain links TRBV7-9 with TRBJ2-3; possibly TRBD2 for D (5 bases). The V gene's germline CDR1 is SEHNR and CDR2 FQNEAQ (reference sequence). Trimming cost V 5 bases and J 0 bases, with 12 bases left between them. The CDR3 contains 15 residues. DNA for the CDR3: TGTGCCAGCAGCCCCTGGGAGTCAAGCACAGATACGCAGTATTTT. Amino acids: CASSPWESSTDTQYF.

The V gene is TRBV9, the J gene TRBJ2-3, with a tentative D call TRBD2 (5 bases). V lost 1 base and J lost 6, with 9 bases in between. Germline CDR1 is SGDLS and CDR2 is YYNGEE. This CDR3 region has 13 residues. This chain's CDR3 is CASSVPPGDTQYF. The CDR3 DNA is TGTGCCAGCAGCGTACCCCCGGGGGATACGCAGTATTTT.

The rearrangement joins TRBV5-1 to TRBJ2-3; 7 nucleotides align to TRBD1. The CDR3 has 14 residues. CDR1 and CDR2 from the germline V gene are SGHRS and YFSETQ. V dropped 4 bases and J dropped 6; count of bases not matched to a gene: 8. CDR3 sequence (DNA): TGCGCCAGCAGCCCCCGGACAGGTCGGGATACGCAGTATTTT. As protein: CASSPRTGRDTQYF. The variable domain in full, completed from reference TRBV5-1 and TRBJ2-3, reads KAGVTQTPRYLIKTRGQQVTLSCSPISGHRSVSWYQQTPGQGLQFLFEYFSETQRNKGNFPGRFSGRQFSNSRSEMNVSTLELGDSALYLCASSPRTGRDTQYFGPGTRLTVL.

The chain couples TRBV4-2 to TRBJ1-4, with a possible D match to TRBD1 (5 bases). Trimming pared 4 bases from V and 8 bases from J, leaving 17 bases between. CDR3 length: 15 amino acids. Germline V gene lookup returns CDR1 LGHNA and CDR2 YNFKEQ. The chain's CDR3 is CASSPDGGEGEKLFF. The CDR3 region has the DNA TGTGCCAGCAGCCCTGACGGGGGGGAGGGAGAAAAACTGTTTTTT.

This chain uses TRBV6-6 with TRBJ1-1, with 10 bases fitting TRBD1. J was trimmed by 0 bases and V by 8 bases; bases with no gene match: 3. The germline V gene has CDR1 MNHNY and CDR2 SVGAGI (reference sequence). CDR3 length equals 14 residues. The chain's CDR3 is CASGTGVVNTEAFF. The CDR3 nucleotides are TGTGCCAGCGGGACAGGGGTCGTGAACACTGAAGCTTTCTTT.